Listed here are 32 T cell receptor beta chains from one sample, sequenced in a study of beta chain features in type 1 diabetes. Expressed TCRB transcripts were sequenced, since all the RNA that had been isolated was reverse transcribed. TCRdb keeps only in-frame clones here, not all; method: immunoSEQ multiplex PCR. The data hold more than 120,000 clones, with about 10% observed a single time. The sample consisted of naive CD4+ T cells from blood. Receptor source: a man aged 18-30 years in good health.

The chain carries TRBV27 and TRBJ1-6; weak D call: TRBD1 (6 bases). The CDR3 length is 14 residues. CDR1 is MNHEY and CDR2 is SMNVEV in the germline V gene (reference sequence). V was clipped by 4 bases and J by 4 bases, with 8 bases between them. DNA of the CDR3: TGTGCCAGCAGTTCCGGACAGTATAATTCACCCCTCCACTTT. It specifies CASSSGQYNSPLHF.

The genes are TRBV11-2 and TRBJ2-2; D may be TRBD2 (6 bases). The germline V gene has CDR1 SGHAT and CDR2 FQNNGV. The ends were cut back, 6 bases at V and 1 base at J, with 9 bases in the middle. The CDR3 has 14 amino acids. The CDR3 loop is CASSPGENTGELFF. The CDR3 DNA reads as TGTGCCAGCAGTCCGGGGGAGAACACCGGGGAGCTGTTTTTT.

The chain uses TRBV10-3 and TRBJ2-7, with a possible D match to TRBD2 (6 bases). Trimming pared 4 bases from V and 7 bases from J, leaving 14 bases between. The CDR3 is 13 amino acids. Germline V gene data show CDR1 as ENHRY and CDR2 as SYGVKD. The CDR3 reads CAISGHGGIEQYF. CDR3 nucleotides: TGTGCCATCAGTGGCCATGGGGGGATTGAGCAGTACTTC.

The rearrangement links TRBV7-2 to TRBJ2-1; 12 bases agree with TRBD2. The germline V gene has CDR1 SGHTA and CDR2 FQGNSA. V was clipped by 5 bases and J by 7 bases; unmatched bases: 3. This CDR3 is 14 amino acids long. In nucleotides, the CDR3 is TGTGCCAGCAGCCGGCTAGCGGGGGGGAATGAGCAGTTCTTC. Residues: CASSRLAGGNEQFF. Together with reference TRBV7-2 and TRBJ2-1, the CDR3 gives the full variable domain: GAGVSQSPSNKVTEKGKDVELRCDPISGHTALYWYRQSLGQGLEFLIYFQGNSAPDKSGLPSDRFSAERTGGSVSTLTIQRTQQEDSAVYLCASSRLAGGNEQFFGPGTRLTVL.

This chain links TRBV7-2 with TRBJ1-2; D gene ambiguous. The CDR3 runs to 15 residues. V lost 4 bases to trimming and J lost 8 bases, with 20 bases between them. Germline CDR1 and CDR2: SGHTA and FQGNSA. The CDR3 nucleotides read TGTGCCAGCAGCTGGTCAGGTACCCCCCCTATGGGCTACACCTTC. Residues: CASSWSGTPPMGYTF.

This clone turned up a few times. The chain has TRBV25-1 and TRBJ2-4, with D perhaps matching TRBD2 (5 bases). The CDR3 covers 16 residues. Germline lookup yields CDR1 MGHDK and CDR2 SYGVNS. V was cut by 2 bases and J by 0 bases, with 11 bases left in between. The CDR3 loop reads CASSEGGLLAKNIQYF. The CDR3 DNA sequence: TGTGCCAGCAGTGAAGGCGGACTTCTAGCCAAAAACATTCAGTACTTC. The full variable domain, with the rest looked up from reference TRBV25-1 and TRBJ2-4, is EADIYQTPRYLVIGTGKKITLECSQTMGHDKMYWYQQDPGMELHLIHYSYGVNSTEKGDLSSESTVSRIRTEHFPLTLESARPSHTSQYLCASSEGGLLAKNIQYFGAGTRLSVL.

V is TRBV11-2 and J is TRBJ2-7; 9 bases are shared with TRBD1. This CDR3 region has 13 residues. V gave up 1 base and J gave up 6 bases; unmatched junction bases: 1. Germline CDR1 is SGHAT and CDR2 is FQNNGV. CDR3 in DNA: TGTGCCAGCAGCTTAGGACAGGGGGGCGAGCAGTACTTC. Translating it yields CASSLGQGGEQYF.

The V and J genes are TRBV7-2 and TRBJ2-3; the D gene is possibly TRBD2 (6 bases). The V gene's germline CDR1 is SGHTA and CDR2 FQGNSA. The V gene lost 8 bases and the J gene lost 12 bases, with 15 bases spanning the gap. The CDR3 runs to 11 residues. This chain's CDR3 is CASGSREKQYF. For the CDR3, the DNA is TGTGCCAGCGGATCCCGGGAGAAACAGTATTTT.

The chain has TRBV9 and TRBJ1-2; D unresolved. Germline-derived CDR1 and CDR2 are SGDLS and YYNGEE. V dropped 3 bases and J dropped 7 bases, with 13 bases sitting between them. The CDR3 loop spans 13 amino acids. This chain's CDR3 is CASSAGRRAGYTF. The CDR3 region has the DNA TGTGCCAGCAGCGCGGGCCGGAGGGCTGGCTACACCTTC. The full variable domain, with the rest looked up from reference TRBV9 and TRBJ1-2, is DSGVTQTPKHLITATGQRVTLRCSPRSGDLSVYWYQQSLDQGLQFLIQYYNGEERAKGNILERFSAQQFPDLHSELNLSSLELGDSALYFCASSAGRRAGYTFGSGTRLTVV.

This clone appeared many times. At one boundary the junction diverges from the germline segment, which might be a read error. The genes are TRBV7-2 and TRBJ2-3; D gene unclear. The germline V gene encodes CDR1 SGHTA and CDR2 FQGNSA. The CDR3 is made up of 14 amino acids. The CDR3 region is CASSLVGSTDTQYF. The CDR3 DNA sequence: TGTGCCAGCAGCTTAGTGGGTAGCACGGATACGCAGTATTTT.

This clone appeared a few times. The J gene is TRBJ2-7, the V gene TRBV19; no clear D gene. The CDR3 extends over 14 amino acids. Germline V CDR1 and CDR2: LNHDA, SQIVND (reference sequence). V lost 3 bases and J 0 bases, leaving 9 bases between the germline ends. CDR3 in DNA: TGTGCCAGTAGTATGGCTCCCGTCTCCTACGAGCAGTACTTC. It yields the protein CASSMAPVSYEQYF.

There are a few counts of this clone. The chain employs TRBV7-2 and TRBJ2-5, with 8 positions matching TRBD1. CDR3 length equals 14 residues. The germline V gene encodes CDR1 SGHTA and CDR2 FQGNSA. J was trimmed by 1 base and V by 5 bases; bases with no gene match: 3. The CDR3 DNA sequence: TGTGCCAGCAGCCGGACAGGGCCCCAAGAGACCCAGTACTTC. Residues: CASSRTGPQETQYF.

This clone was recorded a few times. The CDR3 region has the DNA TGTGCCAGCAGCCCTGGAGGGGTTTCGCGTGAAAAACTGTTTTTT. Its translation is CASSPGGVSREKLFF. This chain links TRBV5-6 with TRBJ1-4, with D possibly matching TRBD1 (5 bases). The CDR3 runs 15 residues. With 4 bases removed from V and 7 bases from J, the gap between germline ends came to 17 bases. CDR1 is SGHDT, CDR2 YYEEEE, per germline.

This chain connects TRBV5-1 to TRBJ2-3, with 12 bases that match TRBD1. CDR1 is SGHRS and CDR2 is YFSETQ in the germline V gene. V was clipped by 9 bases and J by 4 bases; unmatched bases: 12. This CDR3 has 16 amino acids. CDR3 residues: CATQTGTGGASDTQYF. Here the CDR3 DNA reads TGCGCCACGCAAACCGGGACAGGGGGCGCCTCAGATACGCAGTATTTT.

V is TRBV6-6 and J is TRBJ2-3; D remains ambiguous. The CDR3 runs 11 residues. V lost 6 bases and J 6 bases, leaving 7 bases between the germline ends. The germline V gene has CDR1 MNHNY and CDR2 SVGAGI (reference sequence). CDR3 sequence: CASSHVDTQYF. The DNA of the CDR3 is TGTGCCAGCAGCCATGTGGATACGCAGTATTTT.

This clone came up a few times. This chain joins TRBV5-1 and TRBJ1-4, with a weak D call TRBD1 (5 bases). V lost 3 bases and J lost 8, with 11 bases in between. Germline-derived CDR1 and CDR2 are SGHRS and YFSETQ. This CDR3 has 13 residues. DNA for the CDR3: TGCGCCAGCAGCTCCCGGGGGGGGGAAAAACTGTTTTTT. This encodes CASSSRGGEKLFF.

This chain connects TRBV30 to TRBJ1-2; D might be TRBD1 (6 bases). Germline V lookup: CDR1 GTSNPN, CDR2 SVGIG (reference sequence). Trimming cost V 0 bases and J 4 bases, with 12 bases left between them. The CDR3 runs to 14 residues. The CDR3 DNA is TGTGCCTGGAGTGTAGGGCAGGGGAGCTATGGCTACACCTTC. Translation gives CAWSVGQGSYGYTF.

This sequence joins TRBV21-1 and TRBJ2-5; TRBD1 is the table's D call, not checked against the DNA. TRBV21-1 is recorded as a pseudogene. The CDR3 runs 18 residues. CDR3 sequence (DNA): TGTGCCAGCAGCACCTACTCCAGGACAGGGGGGCGACAAGAGACCCAGTACTTC. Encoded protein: CASSTYSRTGGRQETQYF.

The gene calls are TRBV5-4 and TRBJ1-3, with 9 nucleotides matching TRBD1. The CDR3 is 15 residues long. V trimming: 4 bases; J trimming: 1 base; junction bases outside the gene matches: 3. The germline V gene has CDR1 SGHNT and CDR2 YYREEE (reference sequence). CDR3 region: CASSLQGASGNTIYF. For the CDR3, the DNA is TGTGCCAGCAGCCTACAGGGGGCTTCTGGAAACACCATATATTTT.

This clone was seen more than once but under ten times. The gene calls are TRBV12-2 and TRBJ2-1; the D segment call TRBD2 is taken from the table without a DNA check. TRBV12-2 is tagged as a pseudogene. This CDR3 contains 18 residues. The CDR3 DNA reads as TGTGCAAGTCGCACAGGACTAGCGGGGACGAGCTCCTACAATGAGCAGTTCTTC. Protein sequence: CASRTGLAGTSSYNEQFF.

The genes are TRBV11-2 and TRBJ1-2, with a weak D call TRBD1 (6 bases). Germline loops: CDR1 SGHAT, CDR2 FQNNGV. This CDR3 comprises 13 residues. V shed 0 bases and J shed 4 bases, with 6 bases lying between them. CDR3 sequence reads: CASSLEGAYGYTF. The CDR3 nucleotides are TGTGCCAGCAGCTTAGAGGGGGCCTATGGCTACACCTTC.

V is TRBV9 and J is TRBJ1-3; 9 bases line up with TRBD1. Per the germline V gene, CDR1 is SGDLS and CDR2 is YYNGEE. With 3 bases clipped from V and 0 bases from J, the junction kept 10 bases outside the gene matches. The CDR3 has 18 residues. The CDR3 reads CASSEPPGTGTSGNTIYF. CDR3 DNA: TGTGCCAGCAGCGAACCTCCCGGGACAGGGACCTCTGGAAACACCATATATTTT.

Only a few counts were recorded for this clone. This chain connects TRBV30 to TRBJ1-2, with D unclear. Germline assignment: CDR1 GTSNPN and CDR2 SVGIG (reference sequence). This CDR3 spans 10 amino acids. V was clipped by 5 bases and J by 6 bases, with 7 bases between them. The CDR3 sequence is CAWDKHGYTF. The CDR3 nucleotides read TGTGCCTGGGACAAACATGGCTACACCTTC.

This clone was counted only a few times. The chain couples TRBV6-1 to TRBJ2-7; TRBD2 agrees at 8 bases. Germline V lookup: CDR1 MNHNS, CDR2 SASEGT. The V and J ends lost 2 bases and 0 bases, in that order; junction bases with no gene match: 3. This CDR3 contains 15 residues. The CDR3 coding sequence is TGTGCCAGCAGTGAATCTACTAGCGGCTCCTACGAGCAGTACTTC. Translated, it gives CASSESTSGSYEQYF.

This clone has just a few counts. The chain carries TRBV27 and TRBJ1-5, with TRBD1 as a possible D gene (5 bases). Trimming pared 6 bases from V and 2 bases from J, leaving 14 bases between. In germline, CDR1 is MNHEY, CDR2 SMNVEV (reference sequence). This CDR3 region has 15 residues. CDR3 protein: CASSLVGGGNQPQHF. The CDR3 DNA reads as TGTGCCAGCAGCTTGGTGGGGGGGGGCAATCAGCCCCAGCATTTT.

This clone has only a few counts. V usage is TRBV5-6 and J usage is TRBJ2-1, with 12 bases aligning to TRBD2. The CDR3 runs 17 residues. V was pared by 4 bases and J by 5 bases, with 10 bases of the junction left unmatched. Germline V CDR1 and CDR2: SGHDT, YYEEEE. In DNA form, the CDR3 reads TGTGCCAGCAGCCCGGACCTAGCGGGGGGGTTCGACAATGAGCAGTTCTTC. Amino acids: CASSPDLAGGFDNEQFF. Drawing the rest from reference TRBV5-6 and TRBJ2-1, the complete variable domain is DAGVTQSPTHLIKTRGQQVTLRCSPKSGHDTVSWYQQALGQGPQFIFQYYEEEERQRGNFPDRFSGHQFPNYSSELNVNALLLGDSALYLCASSPDLAGGFDNEQFFGPGTRLTVL.

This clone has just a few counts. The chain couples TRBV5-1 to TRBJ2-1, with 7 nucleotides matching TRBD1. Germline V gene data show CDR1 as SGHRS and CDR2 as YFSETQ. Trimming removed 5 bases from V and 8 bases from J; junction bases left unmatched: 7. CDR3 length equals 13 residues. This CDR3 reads CASRLTGSHEQFF. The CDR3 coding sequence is TGCGCCAGCAGATTGACAGGGTCCCATGAGCAGTTCTTC.

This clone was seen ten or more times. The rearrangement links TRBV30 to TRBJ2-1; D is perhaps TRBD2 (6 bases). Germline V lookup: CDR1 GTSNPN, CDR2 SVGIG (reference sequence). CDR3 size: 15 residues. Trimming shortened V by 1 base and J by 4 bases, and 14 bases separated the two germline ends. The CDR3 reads CAWSGAGTAYNEQFF. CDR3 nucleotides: TGTGCCTGGAGTGGGGCGGGGACGGCTTACAATGAGCAGTTCTTC.

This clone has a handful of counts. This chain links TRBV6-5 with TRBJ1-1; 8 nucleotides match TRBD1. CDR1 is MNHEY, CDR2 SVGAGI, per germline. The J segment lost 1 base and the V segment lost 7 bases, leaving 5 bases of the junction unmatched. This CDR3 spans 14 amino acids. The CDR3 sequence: CASTRTGKNTEAFF. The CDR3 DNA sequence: TGTGCCAGCACCCGGACAGGGAAGAACACTGAAGCTTTCTTT.

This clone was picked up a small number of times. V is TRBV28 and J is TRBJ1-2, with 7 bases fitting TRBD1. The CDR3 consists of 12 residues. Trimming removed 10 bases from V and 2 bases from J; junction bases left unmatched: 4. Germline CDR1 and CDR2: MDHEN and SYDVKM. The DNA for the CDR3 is TGTGCCACCCAGGGGGAGAACTATGGCTACACCTTC. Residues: CATQGENYGYTF.

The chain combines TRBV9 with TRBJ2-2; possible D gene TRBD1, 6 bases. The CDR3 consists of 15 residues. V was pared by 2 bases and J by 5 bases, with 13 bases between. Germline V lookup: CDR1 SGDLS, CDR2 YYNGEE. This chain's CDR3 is CASSVADRPTGELFF. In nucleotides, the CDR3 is TGTGCCAGCAGCGTCGCGGACAGACCGACCGGGGAGCTGTTTTTT.

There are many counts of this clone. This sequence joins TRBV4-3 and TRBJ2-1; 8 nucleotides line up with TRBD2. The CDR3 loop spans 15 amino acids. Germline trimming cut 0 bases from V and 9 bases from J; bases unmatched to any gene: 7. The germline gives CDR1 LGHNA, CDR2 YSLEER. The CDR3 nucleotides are TGCGCCAGCAGCCAAGATCCAGCGGGGGTACGTGAGCAGTTCTTC. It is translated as CASSQDPAGVREQFF.